This entry lists 27 T cell receptor beta chains sequenced from one sample in a study of CD8 T cells in ankylosing spondylitis. TCRdb reprocessed the 5' RACE reads via MiXCR and lists one record per CDR3 protein. The table shows under 400,000 distinct CDR3 sequences, with 11% occurring only once. The sample comprised blood, either unsorted or a sorted T cell fraction (not recorded which). All receptors come from a female donor with ankylosing spondylitis or in good health (not recorded which).

At least ten counts were recorded for this clonotype. J is TRBJ2-2 and V is TRBV12-3 or TRBV12-4; TRBD1 aligns across 7 bases. V gave up 3 bases and J gave up 5 bases; unmatched junction bases: 9. The CDR3 loop spans 16 amino acids. CDR3 region: CASSLTRQGWTGELFF. As DNA, the CDR3 is TGTGCCAGCAGTTTGACGAGACAGGGTTGGACCGGGGAGCTGTTTTTT.

This clonotype showed up many times. The CDR3 DNA reads TGTGCCAGCAGCTTAGCGCTGAGCGGCACAGATACGCAGTATTTT. This gives the protein CASSLALSGTDTQYF. V gene TRBV7-2 combines with J gene TRBJ2-3; D unresolved. This CDR3 is built from 15 residues. From germline, CDR1 is SGHTA and CDR2 FQGNSA. Trimming removed 0 bases at V and 1 base at J, with 8 bases between.

The rearrangement links TRBV5-1 to TRBJ2-5; D ambiguous. CDR1 is SGHRS, CDR2 YFSETQ, per germline. Trimming removed 0 bases at V and 5 bases at J, with 11 bases between. CDR3 length: 14 amino acids. The CDR3 DNA reads TGCGCCAGCAGCTTGGGTAACTCCCTCGAGACCCAGTACTTC. Amino acids: CASSLGNSLETQYF.

The gene calls are TRBV27 and TRBJ2-1, with D possibly being TRBD1 or TRBD2 (6 bases each). The CDR3 runs 15 residues. V dropped 4 bases and J dropped 5 bases, with 15 bases sitting between them. The germline V gene has CDR1 MNHEY and CDR2 SMNVEV (reference sequence). The CDR3 spells CASSWGAGMDNEQFF. DNA of the CDR3: TGTGCCAGCAGTTGGGGGGCGGGTATGGACAATGAGCAGTTCTTC.

This clonotype was counted a few times. The V gene is TRBV20-1, the J gene TRBJ1-1; no clear D. Germline V CDR1 and CDR2: DFQATT, SNEGSKA (reference sequence). This CDR3 has 12 amino acids. V lost 7 bases to trimming and J lost 0 bases, with 9 bases between them. The CDR3 DNA follows: TGCAGTGAGCTGACGGTGAACACTGAAGCTTTCTTT. This codes for CSELTVNTEAFF.

This chain connects TRBV11-2 to TRBJ2-7; D possibly uses TRBD1 or TRBD2 (6 bases each). V lost 5 bases, J lost 0 bases, and 14 bases lay in between. This CDR3 has 15 residues. CDR1 is SGHAT and CDR2 is FQNNGV in the germline V gene. CDR3 amino acids: CASSLEGGYSYEQYF. The CDR3 DNA follows: TGTGCCAGCAGCCTCGAGGGGGGCTACTCCTACGAGCAGTACTTC.

The sample holds many counts of this clonotype. The V and J genes are TRBV20-1 and TRBJ1-5; D not resolved. This CDR3 is built from 14 residues. Germline CDR1 reads DFQATT; CDR2 reads SNEGSKA (reference sequence). Trimming left V 3 bases short and J 3 bases short, with 12 bases between. The CDR3 region is CSASSGNFNQPQHF. CDR3 sequence (DNA): TGCAGTGCTAGCTCCGGGAATTTCAATCAGCCCCAGCATTTT.

The V and J genes are TRBV20-1 and TRBJ2-7, with D perhaps matching TRBD1 (7 bases). Deletions cut 0 bases from V and 6 bases from J, with 15 bases between. This CDR3 contains 14 residues. CDR1 is DFQATT, CDR2 SNEGSKA, per germline (reference sequence). The CDR3 bases are TGCAGTGCTAGAGAGGGCCAGCAGGGGGGCGAGCAGTACTTC. Encoded protein: CSAREGQQGGEQYF.

This clonotype was seen many times. The chain is built from TRBV20-1 and TRBJ1-5; no clear D gene. The germline V gene has CDR1 DFQATT and CDR2 SNEGSKA (reference sequence). This CDR3 comprises 13 residues. V lost 3 bases to trimming and J lost 6 bases, with 12 bases between them. This CDR3 is CSASHSGSQPQHF. The CDR3 DNA reads as TGCAGTGCTAGCCACAGCGGCAGTCAGCCCCAGCATTTT.

This clonotype was detected many times. The chain has TRBV5-1 and TRBJ2-1; D is possibly TRBD2 (6 bases). Germline-derived CDR1 and CDR2 are SGHRS and YFSETQ. The CDR3 totals 14 residues. V dropped 0 bases and J dropped 14 bases, with 18 bases sitting between them. The chain's CDR3 is CASSLGFGPSGEFF. DNA of the CDR3: TGCGCCAGCAGCTTGGGTTTTGGTCCCTCGGGGGAGTTCTTC.

Of note for this clonotype: One base away lies a much larger clone, so this may be a sequencing read error. This rearrangement joins TRBV6-2 or TRBV6-3 to TRBJ2-7; weak D call: TRBD1 (6 bases). Germline V gene lookup returns CDR1 MNHEY and CDR2 SVGEGT. V was clipped by 8 bases and J by 0 bases, with 11 bases between them. The length of the CDR3 is 13 residues. The CDR3 DNA reads TGTGCCAGCGGTACAGGGTTCTCCTACGAGCAGTACTTC. This translates into CASGTGFSYEQYF.

This clonotype was recorded many times. The chain links TRBV28 to TRBJ2-1, with D perhaps TRBD1 or TRBD2 (5 bases each). This CDR3 region has 15 residues. V shed 5 bases and J shed 5 bases, with 16 bases lying between them. Germline V gene sequence: CDR1 MDHEN, CDR2 SYDVKM. CDR3 protein: CASSPLRGVNNEQFF. CDR3 DNA: TGTGCCAGCAGTCCGCTCCGGGGCGTTAACAATGAGCAGTTCTTC.

This clonotype was counted many times. The chain recombines TRBV7-2 with TRBJ1-2, with 10 bases identical to TRBD1. Germline CDR1 SGHTA, CDR2 FQGNSA. This CDR3 is built from 15 residues. After removal of 5 bases from V and 2 bases from J, the junction contained 5 bases not matched to a gene. The CDR3 DNA reads as TGTGCCAGCAGCATCGAGACAGGGGGCAACTATGGCTACACCTTC. As protein: CASSIETGGNYGYTF.

This clonotype was seen repeatedly, ten times or more. The chain combines TRBV7-2 with TRBJ2-4; D ambiguous. The germline V gene has CDR1 SGHTA and CDR2 FQGNSA. V dropped 1 base and J dropped 2 bases, with 6 bases sitting between them. The CDR3 covers 14 residues. The CDR3, as DNA: TGTGCCAGCAGCTTAGTAGGTTCCAAAAACATTCAGTACTTC. Translating gives CASSLVGSKNIQYF.

The chain uses TRBV7-8 and TRBJ2-1; the D gene could be TRBD1 or TRBD2 (5 bases each). V dropped 5 bases and J dropped 9 bases, with 17 bases sitting between them. The CDR3 runs 14 residues. Germline lookup yields CDR1 SGHVS and CDR2 FQNEAQ. The CDR3 reads CASSPGTANSEQFF. CDR3 nucleotide sequence: TGTGCCAGCAGCCCCGGGACCGCGAATAGTGAGCAGTTCTTC.

The sample holds many counts of this clonotype. J is TRBJ1-1 and V is TRBV6-1, with D unresolved. Trimming removed 3 bases at V and 4 bases at J, with 3 bases between. The CDR3 contains 11 residues. Germline V lookup: CDR1 MNHNS, CDR2 SASEGT. This chain's CDR3 is CASSESTEAFF. CDR3 nucleotides: TGTGCCAGCAGTGAGAGCACTGAAGCTTTCTTT.

The CDR3 region is CASSESYGANVLTF. DNA for the CDR3: TGTGCCAGCAGTGAATCATACGGGGCCAACGTCCTGACTTTC. The chain combines TRBV25-1 with TRBJ2-6; D not certain. Trimming pared 1 base from V and 4 bases from J, leaving 5 bases between. This CDR3 spans 14 amino acids. Germline assignment: CDR1 MGHDK and CDR2 SYGVNS.

This clonotype was counted ten times or more. This chain joins TRBV20-1 and TRBJ2-2, with 7 bases lining up with TRBD1. V lost 0 bases, J lost 4 bases, and 5 bases stayed unmatched. The CDR3 consists of 15 residues. In germline, CDR1 is DFQATT, CDR2 SNEGSKA (reference sequence). DNA of the CDR3: TGCAGTGCTAGAGATGGTGACAGGGTCACCGGGGAGCTGTTTTTT. Translated: CSARDGDRVTGELFF.

This clonotype was seen ten or more times. J is TRBJ2-5 and V is TRBV12-3 or TRBV12-4; D not resolved. Trimming pared 4 bases from V and 5 bases from J, leaving 11 bases between. The length of the CDR3 is 13 residues. In DNA, the CDR3 is TGTGCCAGCAGTTCCCTGGGCTGGGAGACCCAGTACTTC. This sequence encodes CASSSLGWETQYF.

This clonotype was seen only a few times. V and J are TRBV5-6 and TRBJ2-7, with a tentative D call TRBD2 (5 bases). The CDR3 length is 13 residues. Trimming removed 5 bases from V and 3 bases from J, with 12 bases in between. CDR1 and CDR2 from the germline V gene are SGHDT and YYEEEE. The DNA of the CDR3 is TGTGCCAGCAGTCAAGATCGGGACTACGAGCAGTACTTC. Translation gives CASSQDRDYEQYF. Based on the CDR3 plus reference TRBV5-6 and TRBJ2-7, the full variable domain is DAGVTQSPTHLIKTRGQQVTLRCSPKSGHDTVSWYQQALGQGPQFIFQYYEEEERQRGNFPDRFSGHQFPNYSSELNVNALLLGDSALYLCASSQDRDYEQYFGPGTRLTVT.

This chain joins TRBV20-1 and TRBJ1-4; D perhaps matches TRBD1 (6 bases). The CDR3 covers 19 residues. V lost 1 base and J lost 0, with 21 bases in between. CDR1 and CDR2 (germline): DFQATT, SNEGSKA (reference sequence). Written as DNA, the CDR3 is TGCAGTGCTAGAGGGTTGCGGGGGGGGGCGCGTCCAACTAATGAAAAACTGTTTTTT. It codes for CSARGLRGGARPTNEKLFF.

This clonotype has a count of ten or more. The V and J genes are TRBV5-1 and TRBJ1-2; D is possibly TRBD1 (5 bases). Trimming stripped 1 base from V and 4 bases from J, with 11 bases between. The CDR3 spans 14 residues. Germline lookup yields CDR1 SGHRS and CDR2 YFSETQ. The CDR3 is CASSLQDSTYGYTF. CDR3 in DNA: TGCGCCAGCAGCTTGCAAGACAGCACCTATGGCTACACCTTC.

This clonotype was seen many times. The chain combines TRBV12-3 or TRBV12-4 with TRBJ2-1; 10 bases are shared with TRBD2. This CDR3 region has 15 residues. V shed 2 bases, J shed 5 bases, and the junction held 3 bases outside the gene matches. CDR3 bases: TGTGCCAGCAGTTTAAGGACTAGCGGAAACAATGAGCAGTTCTTC. It codes for CASSLRTSGNNEQFF.

The V and J genes are TRBV3-1 and TRBJ2-7, with TRBD1 matching over 7 bases. With 2 bases clipped from V and 4 bases from J, the junction kept 5 bases outside the gene matches. Germline V gene data show CDR1 as LGHDT and CDR2 as YNNKEL (reference sequence). The CDR3 sequence is 14 residues long. CDR3 nucleotide sequence: TGTGCCAGCAGCCAATCGCGGACAGGTTACGAGCAGTACTTC. It encodes CASSQSRTGYEQYF.

A few counts support this clonotype. The rearrangement joins TRBV18 to TRBJ2-7; D not certain. This CDR3 is 15 amino acids long. The V gene lost 0 bases and the J gene lost 3 bases, with 12 bases spanning the gap. CDR1 and CDR2 (germline): KGHSH, LQKENI. This chain's CDR3 is CASSPPSGMRYEQYF. CDR3 nucleotides: TGTGCCAGCTCACCACCGTCAGGAATGCGCTACGAGCAGTACTTC.

This clonotype was counted ten times or more. V and J are TRBV6-5 and TRBJ1-1; D might be TRBD1 (6 bases). The CDR3 is made up of 13 amino acids. The germline CDR1 and CDR2 sequences are MNHEY and SVGAGI. Trimming shortened V by 2 bases and J by 7 bases, and 11 bases separated the two germline ends. The CDR3 loop reads CASSYERQVEAFF. As DNA, the CDR3 is TGTGCCAGCAGTTACGAACGACAGGTTGAAGCTTTCTTT.

A few counts support this clonotype. The chain recombines TRBV14 with TRBJ1-1; unclear D gene. The CDR3 length is 14 residues. The germline gives CDR1 SGHDN, CDR2 FVKESK. Trimming removed 3 bases at V and 1 base at J, with 9 bases between. The chain's CDR3 is CASSQELANTEAFF. The DNA of the CDR3 is TGTGCCAGCAGCCAGGAGCTGGCGAACACTGAAGCTTTCTTT.